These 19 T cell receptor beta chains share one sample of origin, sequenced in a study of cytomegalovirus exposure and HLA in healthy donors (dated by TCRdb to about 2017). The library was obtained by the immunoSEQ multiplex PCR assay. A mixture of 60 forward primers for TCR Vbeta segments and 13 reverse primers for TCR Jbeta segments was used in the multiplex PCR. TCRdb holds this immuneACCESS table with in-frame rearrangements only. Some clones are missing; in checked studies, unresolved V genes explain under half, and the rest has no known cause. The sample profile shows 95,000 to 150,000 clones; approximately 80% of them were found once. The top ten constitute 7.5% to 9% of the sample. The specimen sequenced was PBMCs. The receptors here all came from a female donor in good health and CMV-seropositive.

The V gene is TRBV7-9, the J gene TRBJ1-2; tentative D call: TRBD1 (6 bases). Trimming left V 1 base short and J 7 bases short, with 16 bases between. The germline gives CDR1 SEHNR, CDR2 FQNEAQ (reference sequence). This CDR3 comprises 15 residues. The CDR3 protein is CASSLGPGAVGGYTF. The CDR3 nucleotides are TGTGCCAGCAGCTTAGGCCCAGGGGCCGTGGGTGGCTACACCTTC.

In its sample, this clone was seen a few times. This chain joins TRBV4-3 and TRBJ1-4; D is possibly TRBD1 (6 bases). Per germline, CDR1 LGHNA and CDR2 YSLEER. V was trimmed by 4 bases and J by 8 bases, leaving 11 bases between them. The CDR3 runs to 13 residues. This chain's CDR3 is CASSRQEREKLFF. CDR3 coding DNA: TGCGCCAGCAGCCGACAGGAACGGGAAAAACTGTTTTTT.

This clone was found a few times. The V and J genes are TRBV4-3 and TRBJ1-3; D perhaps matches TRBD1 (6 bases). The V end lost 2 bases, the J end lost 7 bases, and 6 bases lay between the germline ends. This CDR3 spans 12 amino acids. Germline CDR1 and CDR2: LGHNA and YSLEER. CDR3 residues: CASSQQGNTIYF. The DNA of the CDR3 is TGCGCCAGCAGCCAACAGGGGAACACCATATATTTT.

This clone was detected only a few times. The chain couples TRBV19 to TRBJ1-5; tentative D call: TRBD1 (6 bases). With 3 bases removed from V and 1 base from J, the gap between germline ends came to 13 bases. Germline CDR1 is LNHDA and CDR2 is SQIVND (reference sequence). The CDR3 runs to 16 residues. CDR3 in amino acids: CASSIAPDSSNQPQHF. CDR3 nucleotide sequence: TGTGCCAGTAGTATCGCCCCGGACAGCAGCAATCAGCCCCAGCATTTT.

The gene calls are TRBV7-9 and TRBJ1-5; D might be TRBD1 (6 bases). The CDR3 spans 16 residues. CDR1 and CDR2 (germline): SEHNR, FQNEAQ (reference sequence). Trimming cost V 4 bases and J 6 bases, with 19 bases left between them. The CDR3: CASSSAGDGEGQPQHF. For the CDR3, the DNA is TGTGCCAGCAGCTCCGCAGGGGACGGTGAGGGTCAGCCCCAGCATTTT.

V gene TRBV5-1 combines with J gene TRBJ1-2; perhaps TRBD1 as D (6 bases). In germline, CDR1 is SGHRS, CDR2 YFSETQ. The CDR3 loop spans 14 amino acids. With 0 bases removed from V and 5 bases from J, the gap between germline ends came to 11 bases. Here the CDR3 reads CASSLGSQGYGYTF. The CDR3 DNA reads TGCGCCAGCAGCTTGGGCTCCCAGGGGTATGGCTACACCTTC.

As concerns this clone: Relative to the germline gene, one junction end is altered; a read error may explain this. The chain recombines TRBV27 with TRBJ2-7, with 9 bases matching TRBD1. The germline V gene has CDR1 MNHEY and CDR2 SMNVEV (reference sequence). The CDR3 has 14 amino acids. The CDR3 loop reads CASSLRDRDYGQYF. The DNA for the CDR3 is TGTGCCAGCAGTTTAAGGGACAGGGACTACGGGCAGTACTTC.

The CDR3 DNA reads as TGTGCCAGCAGCTTTGGACAGGCGGCCAAAAACATTCAGTACTTC. Protein sequence: CASSFGQAAKNIQYF. This chain connects TRBV5-6 to TRBJ2-4, with 7 bases matching TRBD1. With V trimmed by 2 bases and J by 1 base, 3 bases remained unmatched. CDR1 is SGHDT and CDR2 is YYEEEE in the germline V gene. This CDR3 has 15 amino acids.

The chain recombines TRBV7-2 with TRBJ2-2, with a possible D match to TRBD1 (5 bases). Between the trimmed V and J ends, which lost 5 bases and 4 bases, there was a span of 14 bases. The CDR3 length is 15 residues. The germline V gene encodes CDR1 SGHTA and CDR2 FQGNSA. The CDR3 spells CASSPSRVTTGELFF. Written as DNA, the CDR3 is TGTGCCAGCAGCCCATCCAGGGTTACCACCGGGGAGCTGTTTTTT. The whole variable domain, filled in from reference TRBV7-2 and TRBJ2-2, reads GAGVSQSPSNKVTEKGKDVELRCDPISGHTALYWYRQSLGQGLEFLIYFQGNSAPDKSGLPSDRFSAERTGGSVSTLTIQRTQQEDSAVYLCASSPSRVTTGELFFGEGSRLTVL.

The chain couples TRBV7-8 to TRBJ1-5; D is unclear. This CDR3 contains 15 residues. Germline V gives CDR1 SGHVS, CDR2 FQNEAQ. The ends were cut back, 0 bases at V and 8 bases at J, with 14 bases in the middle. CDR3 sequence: CASSLAGPGIEPQHF. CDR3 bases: TGTGCCAGCAGCTTAGCGGGTCCGGGGATCGAGCCCCAGCATTTT.

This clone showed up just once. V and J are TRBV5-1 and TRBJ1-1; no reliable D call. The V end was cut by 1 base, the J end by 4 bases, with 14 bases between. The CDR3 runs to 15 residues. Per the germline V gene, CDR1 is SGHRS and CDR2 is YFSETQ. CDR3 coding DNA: TGCGCCAGCAGCTTGACGGTGTACAGTACCACTGAAGCTTTCTTT. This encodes CASSLTVYSTTEAFF.

As DNA, the CDR3 is TGTGCCAGTAGTATAGAGGCCCGGGGACAGAAAGTTAATTCACCCCTCCACTTT. Translated, it gives CASSIEARGQKVNSPLHF. The chain has TRBV19 and TRBJ1-6; 7 nucleotides match TRBD1. The CDR3 loop spans 18 amino acids. Per germline, CDR1 LNHDA and CDR2 SQIVND (reference sequence). Trimming removed 0 bases from V and 6 bases from J; junction bases left unmatched: 11.

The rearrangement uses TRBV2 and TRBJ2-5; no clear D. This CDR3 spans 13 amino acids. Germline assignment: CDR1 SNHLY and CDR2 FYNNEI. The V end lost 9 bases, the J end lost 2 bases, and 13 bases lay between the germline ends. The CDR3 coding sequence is TGTGCCAGTTTGAGCCCGGTTCAAGAGACCCAGTACTTC. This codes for CASLSPVQETQYF.

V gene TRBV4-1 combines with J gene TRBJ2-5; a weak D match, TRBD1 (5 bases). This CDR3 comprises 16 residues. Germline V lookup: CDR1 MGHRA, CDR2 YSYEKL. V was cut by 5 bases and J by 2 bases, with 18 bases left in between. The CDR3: CASSNRHQGMQETQYF. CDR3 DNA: TGCGCCAGCAGCAACCGACATCAGGGAATGCAAGAGACCCAGTACTTC.

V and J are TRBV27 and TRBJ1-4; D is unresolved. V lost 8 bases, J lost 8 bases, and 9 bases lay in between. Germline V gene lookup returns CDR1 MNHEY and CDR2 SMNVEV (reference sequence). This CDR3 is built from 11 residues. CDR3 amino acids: CASGRREKLFF. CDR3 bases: TGTGCCAGCGGGAGACGAGAAAAACTGTTTTTT.

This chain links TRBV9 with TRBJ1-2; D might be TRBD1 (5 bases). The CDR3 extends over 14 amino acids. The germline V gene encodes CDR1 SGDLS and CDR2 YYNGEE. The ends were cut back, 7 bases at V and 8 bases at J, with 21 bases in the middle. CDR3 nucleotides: TGTGCCAGCGGAATTACAGGTTTCCCTGAAGGCTACACCTTC. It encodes CASGITGFPEGYTF.

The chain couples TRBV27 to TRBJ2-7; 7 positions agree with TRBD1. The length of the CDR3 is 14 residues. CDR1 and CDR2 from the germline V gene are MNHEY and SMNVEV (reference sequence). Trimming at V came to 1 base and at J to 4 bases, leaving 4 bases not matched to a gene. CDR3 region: CASSLLNRGYEQYF. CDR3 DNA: TGTGCCAGCAGTTTATTAAACAGGGGATACGAGCAGTACTTC.

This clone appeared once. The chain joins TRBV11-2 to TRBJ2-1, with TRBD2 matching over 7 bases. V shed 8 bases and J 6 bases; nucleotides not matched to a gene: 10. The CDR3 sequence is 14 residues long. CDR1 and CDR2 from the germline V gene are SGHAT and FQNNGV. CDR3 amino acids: CASGKASGLNEQFF. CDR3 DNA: TGTGCCAGCGGGAAGGCTAGCGGACTCAATGAGCAGTTCTTC.

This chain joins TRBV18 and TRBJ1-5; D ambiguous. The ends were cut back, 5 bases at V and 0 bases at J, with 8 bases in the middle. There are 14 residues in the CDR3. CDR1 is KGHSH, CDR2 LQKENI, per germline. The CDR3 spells CASSTIYSNQPQHF. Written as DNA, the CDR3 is TGTGCCAGCTCAACAATATATAGCAATCAGCCCCAGCATTTT.